This entry features one TCR beta chain sequence. Its cognate antigen is unknown. The data are from a study of T cells in Graves' hyperthyroidism and ophthalmopathy. Whole-study context: Peripheral blood was obtained at initial diagnosis, preceding any treatment.

RNA transcripts yielded amplified TCR beta CDR3 regions. HTBI primers were employed in a first-round RT-PCR of the TCR CDR3. TCRdb processed the multiplex PCR reads anew with MiXCR; each CDR3 protein has one entry. Among under 300,000 distinct CDR3 sequences, 13% were seen once, and the ten largest hold roughly 8%. Study-wide results and caveats: Ophthalmopathy and stable hyperthyroidism were told apart by a 13 V-J model.

There are 10 residues in the CDR3. Trimming cost V 6 bases and J 3 bases, with 3 bases left between them. The germline V gene has CDR1 SQVTM and CDR2 ANQGSEA. Lactation, pregnancy, other autoimmune disease or uncontrolled infection led to exclusion of patients. Sequencing used blood. The chain is built from TRBV29-1 and TRBJ2-1, with no clear D. The receptor comes from a woman younger than 45 with Graves' hyperthyroidism that later progressed to Graves' ophthalmopathy. The CDR3 protein is CSVHYNEQFF. In DNA form, the CDR3 reads TGCAGCGTCCACTACAATGAGCAGTTCTTC.